This entry describes one TCR beta chain. This sample is part of a study of blood T cell repertoires in COVID-19. Original processing methods: Estimation of nucleated cell counts relied on the amplification of reference gene primers. The protocol was immunoSEQ multiplex PCR, while the TCRdb copy is restricted to in-frame clones and leaves out a portion. D and trimming were read from the DNA, whereas the V and J calls and clone size are those reported in that table. The table lists some 66,000 clones, 76% of them singletons. The germline gives CDR1 SEHNR, CDR2 FQNEAQ (reference sequence). The CDR3 covers 18 residues. Trimming removed 2 bases from V and 1 base from J; junction bases left unmatched: 10.

The origin of this receptor is a woman aged 80 or over with acute or convalescent COVID-19. The sample taken for sequencing was peripheral blood. This chain connects TRBV7-9 to TRBJ2-1, with 8 positions matching TRBD1. The CDR3 nucleotides read TGTGCCAGCAGCTTACAAAGATCAGGGGGCGCATCCTACAATGAGCAGTTCTTC. Residues: CASSLQRSGGASYNEQFF.